This is a list of T cell receptor beta chains from one sample in a study of technical replicates of blood from several donors. Sequencing used immunoSEQ multiplex PCR; TCRdb keeps in-frame clones, though not all of them. This repertoire shows tens of thousands of clones, around 94% found once; its top ten account for 0.39%. The sample was T cells isolated from PBMCs. These receptors were obtained from a human donor in good health. Each CDR3 is given with its conserved first and last residue.

TRBV19	TRBJ2-7	CASSPSAGGVSYEQYF
TRBV27	TRBJ2-7	CASSLRARSSYEQYF
TRBV10-3	TRBJ2-7	CAISEQVSYEQYF
TRBV10-3	TRBJ2-3	CAISEERELTDTQYF
TRBV9	TRBJ2-7	CASSVEPGGGLSSSYEQYF
TRBV9	TRBJ1-2	CASSVGGGTGDGYTF
TRBV28	TRBJ1-4	CASSDMNEKLFF
TRBV7-6	TRBJ2-7	CASSLQGGPGPYEQYF
TRBV9	TRBJ2-7	CASSASTGGLGEQYF
TRBV5-6	TRBJ1-5	CASSYNDRANQPQHF
TRBV6-5	TRBJ1-2	CASSYSGGRGYTF
TRBV2	TRBJ1-3	CASSWGRGGNTIYF
TRBV18	TRBJ2-7	CASSATTGSSYEQYF